The 18 T cell receptor beta chains below were found in one sample sequenced in a study of patients and donors after allogeneic stem cell transplantation. MiXCR was run by TCRdb on the RT-PCR reads, yielding one entry per CDR3 protein. The table records about 960,000 distinct CDR3 sequences, more than 15% of them present only once. The material sequenced was blood, either unsorted or a sorted T cell fraction (not recorded which). Receptors originate from a human donor who was either an allogeneic HSCT recipient or a stem cell or donor lymphocyte infusion donor (not recorded which). It is not recorded whose cells these are; they may come from a transplant donor.

This clonotype turned up a few times. The chain carries TRBV7-2 and TRBJ1-2; D may be TRBD1 (5 bases). The CDR3 is 14 amino acids. CDR1 and CDR2 (germline): SGHTA, FQGNSA. Deletions cut 5 bases from V and 2 bases from J, with 12 bases between. The CDR3: CASSPLWGNYGYTF. The CDR3 DNA reads TGTGCCAGCAGCCCCCTTTGGGGGAACTATGGCTACACCTTC.

The V and J genes are TRBV7-3 and TRBJ2-1, with D maybe TRBD2 (7 bases). The CDR3 is 15 residues long. Germline CDR1 and CDR2: SGHTA and FQGTGA. Trimming stripped 4 bases from V and 0 bases from J, with 10 bases between. The CDR3: CASSWGGTSYNEQFF. CDR3 coding DNA: TGTGCCAGCAGCTGGGGGGGCACCTCCTACAATGAGCAGTTCTTC.

The chain carries TRBV5-5 and TRBJ2-5; TRBD2 matches at 11 bases. CDR3 size: 15 residues. Germline loops: CDR1 SGHKS, CDR2 YYEKEE (reference sequence). V was clipped by 5 bases and J by 5 bases; unmatched bases: 8. CDR3 in amino acids: CASSFSGRAGETQYF. In DNA, the CDR3 is TGTGCCAGCAGTTTTAGCGGGAGGGCCGGGGAGACCCAGTACTTC.

The rearrangement links TRBV12-3 or TRBV12-4 to TRBJ2-1; D ambiguous. V gave up 7 bases and J gave up 5 bases, with 15 bases separating them. The CDR3 covers 14 residues. Here the CDR3 DNA reads TGTGCCAGCAATACTCCCGGCAACCACAATGAGCAGTTCTTC. Amino acid sequence: CASNTPGNHNEQFF.

This clonotype was recorded at least ten times. Written as DNA, the CDR3 is TGCAGTGCTTTAACAGGGGGACCTAACTATGGCTACACCTTC. It is translated as CSALTGGPNYGYTF. This sequence joins TRBV20-1 and TRBJ1-2; 8 nucleotides align to TRBD1. This CDR3 contains 14 residues. Germline V lookup: CDR1 DFQATT, CDR2 SNEGSKA (reference sequence). After removal of 5 bases from V and 0 bases from J, the junction contained 5 bases not matched to a gene.

In DNA form, the CDR3 reads TGTGCCAGCAGCTCCCCGGGACAGGGTAACTACAATGAGCAGTTCTTC. Its protein product is CASSSPGQGNYNEQFF. The V and J genes are TRBV5-5 and TRBJ2-1; TRBD1 aligns across 9 bases. The length of the CDR3 is 16 residues. Germline V gene sequence: CDR1 SGHKS, CDR2 YYEKEE (reference sequence). Trimming took 3 bases from V and 3 from J; bases not matched to a gene: 7.

The chain uses TRBV29-1 and TRBJ2-3; D is uncertain. The CDR3 has 13 residues. Germline V CDR1 and CDR2: SQVTM, ANQGSEA. The ends were cut back, 7 bases at V and 0 bases at J, with 11 bases in the middle. CDR3 residues: CSGRPASTDTQYF. CDR3 coding DNA: TGCAGCGGTCGACCAGCCAGCACAGATACGCAGTATTTT.

The chain carries TRBV12-3 or TRBV12-4 and TRBJ2-5; weak D call: TRBD1 (5 bases). The V gene lost 6 bases and the J gene lost 3 bases, with 8 bases spanning the gap. This CDR3 contains 12 residues. CDR3 protein: CASRWGEETQYF. CDR3 nucleotides: TGTGCCAGCAGGTGGGGCGAAGAGACCCAGTACTTC.

The genes are TRBV12-3 or TRBV12-4 and TRBJ1-2; 8 bases line up with TRBD1. V gave up 6 bases and J gave up 4 bases; unmatched junction bases: 10. The CDR3 length is 15 residues. In DNA form, the CDR3 reads TGTGCCAGCAGCTTCGACAGGGGAGAAGGCTATGGCTACACCTTC. Protein: CASSFDRGEGYGYTF.

This clonotype was counted a few times. The chain uses TRBV4-2 and TRBJ2-5, with D perhaps TRBD1 or TRBD2 (5 bases each). The CDR3 length is 18 residues. Germline V gene sequence: CDR1 LGHNA, CDR2 YNFKEQ. The ends were cut back, 4 bases at V and 2 bases at J, with 23 bases in the middle. CDR3 protein: CASSPQWRGDERQETQYF. CDR3 nucleotides: TGTGCCAGCAGCCCGCAATGGCGTGGGGACGAGAGACAAGAGACCCAGTACTTC.

V usage is TRBV12-3 or TRBV12-4 and J usage is TRBJ1-5; D call uncertain. With 5 bases removed from V and 4 bases from J, the gap between germline ends came to 9 bases. The length of the CDR3 is 13 residues. Here the CDR3 DNA reads TGTGCCAGCAGTGACACACCTAATCAGCCCCAGCATTTT. It encodes CASSDTPNQPQHF.

The chain links TRBV11-3 to TRBJ2-1; 7 positions match TRBD2. From germline, CDR1 is SGHNT and CDR2 YENEEA. The CDR3 sequence is 13 residues long. J was trimmed by 6 bases and V by 8 bases; bases with no gene match: 7. The CDR3 region is CASGRERRNEQFF. The CDR3 bases are TGTGCCAGCGGGAGGGAGAGGCGCAATGAGCAGTTCTTC.

This clonotype was found many times. The rearrangement uses TRBV5-1 and TRBJ1-1; D gene ambiguous. Trimming shortened V by 4 bases and J by 0 bases, and 10 bases separated the two germline ends. Germline CDR1 reads SGHRS; CDR2 reads YFSETQ. CDR3 size: 14 residues. The CDR3 DNA reads as TGCGCCAGCAGCCCGAGACGGGTGAACACTGAAGCTTTCTTT. The encoded protein is CASSPRRVNTEAFF.

The chain has TRBV6-1 and TRBJ2-6; D unclear. V was shortened by 7 bases and J by 0 bases, with 10 bases between the two germline ends. The length of the CDR3 is 15 residues. CDR1 and CDR2 from the germline V gene are MNHNS and SASEGT. The CDR3 reads CASTLRSSGANVLTF. Here the CDR3 DNA reads TGTGCCAGCACCCTTAGGAGCTCTGGGGCCAACGTCCTGACTTTC.

This chain links TRBV13 with TRBJ2-3; no firm D call. Germline V gene data show CDR1 as PRHDT and CDR2 as FYEKMQ (reference sequence). CDR3 length: 16 amino acids. V dropped 5 bases and J dropped 7 bases, with 22 bases sitting between them. CDR3 residues: CASSGRTTNPGHTQYF. DNA of the CDR3: TGTGCCAGCAGCGGTAGAACTACAAATCCCGGCCATACGCAGTATTTT. Full variable domain (rest looked up from reference TRBV13 and TRBJ2-3): AAGVIQSPRHLIKEKRETATLKCYPIPRHDTVYWYQQGPGQDPQFLISFYEKMQSDKGSIPDRFSAQQFSDYHSELNMSSLELGDSALYFCASSGRTTNPGHTQYFGPGTRLTVL.

This clonotype has at least ten counts. The rearrangement joins TRBV2 to TRBJ1-1; TRBD1 might be the D (5 bases). CDR3 length: 13 residues. V lost 4 bases, J lost 1 base, and 7 bases lay in between. CDR1 is SNHLY and CDR2 is FYNNEI in the germline V gene. CDR3 sequence: CASSGDRNTEAFF. DNA for the CDR3: TGTGCCAGCAGTGGAGACAGGAACACTGAAGCTTTCTTT.

This sequence joins TRBV12-3 or TRBV12-4 and TRBJ2-7, with a weak D call TRBD2 (6 bases). The CDR3 extends over 13 amino acids. Between the trimmed V and J ends, which lost 3 bases and 9 bases, there was a span of 15 bases. CDR3 DNA: TGTGCCAGCAGTTTTAGACTAGACCAGCGGCAGTACTTC. As protein: CASSFRLDQRQYF.

The rearrangement links TRBV25-1 to TRBJ2-5; 7 positions agree with TRBD2. This CDR3 region has 15 residues. The germline gives CDR1 MGHDK, CDR2 SYGVNS. V shed 5 bases, J shed 3 bases, and the junction held 9 bases outside the gene matches. DNA of the CDR3: TGTGCCAGCAGTCCTAACCCGGCGGGGGAAGAGACCCAGTACTTC. Amino acid sequence: CASSPNPAGEETQYF.